This T cell receptor (beta chain) was found in a study of control samples from healthy donors and cancer patients. The method was immunoSEQ multiplex PCR; TCRdb's version includes in-frame clones alone and lacks a portion of them. The sample consists of over 150,000 clones, nearly 96% of them appearing once. The ends were cut back, 4 bases at V and 5 bases at J, with 3 bases in the middle. The germline gives CDR1 LGHDT, CDR2 YNNKEL (reference sequence). This CDR3 region has 11 residues. The sequenced material came from blood. The rearrangement joins TRBV3-1 (or the pseudogene TRBV3-2) to TRBJ2-1, with D uncertain. The clonotype comes from a woman aged 25-40 years in good health. The CDR3 loop reads CASSLDNEQFF. The CDR3 nucleotides are TGTGCCAGCAGCCTAGACAATGAGCAGTTCTTC.